These T cell receptor beta chains were read from a single sample in a study of Ad26.COV2.S vaccination and SARS-CoV-2 variants. TCRdb's copy holds only in-frame clones and misses some; the assay was immunoSEQ multiplex PCR. The table has about 440,000 clones, around 90% seen once. The sequencing used peripheral blood, collected in a trial of Ad26.COV2.S vaccine versus placebo. These receptors originate from a person between 18 and 65 years old who received the Ad26.COV2.S COVID-19 vaccine or a placebo. The CDR3 runs from the conserved cysteine through the conserved F or W. A D gene is named only where the DNA matches it firmly. The size field is filled for only some rows; it gives once, few, many or a size class.

V	D	J	size	CDR3	DNA
TRBV7-3	-	TRBJ2-3	once	CASSLSGGITDTQYF	TGTGCCAGCAGCTTATCCGGGGGCATCACAGATACGCAGTATTTT
TRBV9	-	TRBJ2-1	-	CASSVRWSSYNEQFF	TGTGCCAGCAGCGTAAGGTGGAGCTCCTACAATGAGCAGTTCTTC
TRBV5-5	-	TRBJ2-7	once	CASSLVGAEQYF	TGTGCCAGCAGCTTGGTGGGGGCCGAGCAGTACTTC
TRBV5-1	-	TRBJ2-7	-	CASRPGASSYEQYF	TGCGCCAGCAGGCCGGGGGCGAGCTCCTACGAGCAGTACTTC
TRBV3-1/TRBV3-2	-	TRBJ2-7	-	CASSPFKWATYEQYF	TGTGCCAGCAGCCCTTTTAAGTGGGCTACCTACGAGCAGTACTTC
TRBV28	-	TRBJ1-1	-	CASSIQGVGTEAFF	TGTGCCAGCAGTATCCAGGGAGTCGGCACTGAAGCTTTCTTT
TRBV4-2	-	TRBJ2-2	-	CASSQEGGTYTGELFF	TGTGCCAGCAGCCAAGAGGGAGGGACATACACCGGGGAGCTGTTTTTT
TRBV7-8	TRBD2	TRBJ2-2	-	CASSFASSGRAGGELFF	TGTGCCAGCAGTTTCGCTTCTAGCGGGAGGGCCGGAGGGGAGCTGTTTTTT
TRBV27	-	TRBJ2-5	-	CASSLFSLGSGGQETQYF	TGTGCCAGCAGTTTATTCTCCTTAGGGTCCGGGGGACAAGAGACCCAGTACTTC
TRBV9	-	TRBJ2-5	-	CASGVGEETQYF	TGTGCCAGCGGGGTGGGGGAGGAGACCCAGTACTTC
TRBV7-2	TRBD1	TRBJ1-6	once	CASSASTGAAPLHF	TGTGCCAGCAGCGCCAGCACAGGGGCAGCACCCCTCCACTTT
TRBV4-2	TRBD1	TRBJ1-6	few	CASSPQSPLGGQGNSPLHF	TGTGCCAGCAGCCCACAATCTCCCCTTGGGGGACAGGGTAATTCACCCCTCCACTTT
TRBV5-1	TRBD2	TRBJ2-4	-	CASSQTSGRAKNIQYF	TGCGCCAGCAGCCAGACTAGCGGGAGGGCCAAAAACATTCAGTACTTC
TRBV3-1/TRBV3-2	-	TRBJ2-4	-	CASSQGVGDDIQYF	TGTGCCAGCAGCCAAGGAGTGGGAGACGACATTCAGTACTTC